The T cell receptor beta chain under discussion was sequenced for a study of T cells in Graves' hyperthyroidism and ophthalmopathy. CDR1 is SGDLS, CDR2 YYNGEE, per germline. Trimming pared 4 bases from V and 4 bases from J, leaving 11 bases between. The CDR3 spans 14 residues. RNA transcripts yielded amplified TCR beta CDR3 regions. Researchers ran a first-round RT-PCR on the TCR CDR3 using the HTBI primer set. TCRdb ran MiXCR on the multiplex PCR reads and lists one entry per CDR3 protein. The top ten hold over 11% of the sample, which has 550,000 to 650,000 distinct CDR3 sequences, less than 15% seen once.

The chain links TRBV9 to TRBJ2-2, with D perhaps TRBD2 (6 bases). The sample comprised blood. This TCR came from a woman between 40 and 55 years old with Graves' hyperthyroidism. The CDR3 DNA sequence: TGTGCCAGCAGCCCGGGAGTCCCCACCGGGGAGCTGTTTTTT. This sequence encodes CASSPGVPTGELFF.